Listed below are T cell receptor beta chains from one sample, sequenced in a study of cytomegalovirus exposure and HLA in healthy donors. Clones were sequenced by immunoSEQ multiplex PCR, and TCRdb holds only the in-frame ones, with some missing. The table lists approximately 140,000 clones. The sequencing input was PBMCs. The receptors come from a woman aged 50 to 65 in good health and CMV-seronegative. Both conserved end residues are part of each CDR3. A D gene is named only where the DNA matches it firmly.

v_gene	j_gene	d_gene	CDR3nt	CDR3aa
TRBV28	TRBJ2-3	-	TGTGCCAGCAGGACTTCCGGCACAGATACGCAGTATTTT	CASRTSGTDTQYF
TRBV2	TRBJ1-1	TRBD1	TGTGCCAGCAGTGAAGCCGGGACAGTTGAAGCTTTCTTT	CASSEAGTVEAFF
TRBV11-2	TRBJ2-5	-	TGTGCCAGCAGCTTAGACGGGGTTGCGGAGACCCAGTACTTC	CASSLDGVAETQYF
TRBV6-1	TRBJ2-3	TRBD2	TGTGCCAGCAGTGTTAATAGCGGGAGAGGCACAGATACGCAGTATTTT	CASSVNSGRGTDTQYF
TRBV29-1	TRBJ2-2	-	TGCAGCGTTGGCAATCACAAGCGCGGGGAGCTGTTTTTT	CSVGNHKRGELFF
TRBV5-1	TRBJ2-3	TRBD2	TGCGCCAGCAGCTTGCCGGGGAGGGAAACAGATACGCAGTATTTT	CASSLPGRETDTQYF
TRBV5-1	TRBJ1-4	TRBD1	TGCGCCAGCAGACTTGACCCGACCGGGACAGGGCGTGAAAAACTGTTTTTT	CASRLDPTGTGREKLFF
TRBV4-3	TRBJ2-5	-	TGCGCCAGCAGCCTATATATGACTGAGCTAATGGAGACCCAGTACTTC	CASSLYMTELMETQYF
TRBV18	TRBJ2-4	TRBD1	TGTGCCAGCTCGCTCGCGACAGGGACCAAAAACATTCAGTACTTC	CASSLATGTKNIQYF
TRBV5-4	TRBJ2-4	-	TGTGCCAGCAGCTTGGCCGGGGGCAAAAACATTCAGTACTTC	CASSLAGGKNIQYF
TRBV30	TRBJ2-1	-	TGTGCCTGGAGTTCTCTAGGCAATGAGCAGTTCTTC	CAWSSLGNEQFF
TRBV19	TRBJ2-5	-	TGTGCCAGTAGTACTCGCCGGGAGACCCAGTACTTC	CASSTRRETQYF
TRBV7-9	TRBJ1-2	-	TGTGCCAGCAGCACAGTTAGGGGGGGACTGAACTATGGCTACACCTTC	CASSTVRGGLNYGYTF
TRBV5-4	TRBJ2-3	-	TGTGCCAGCAGCGCTGGGACGGCCAGGGGTACGCAGTATTTT	CASSAGTARGTQYF
TRBV12-5	TRBJ2-3	TRBD2	TGTGCTAGTGGTTTGACTAGCGGGATAGCAGATACGCAGTATTTT	CASGLTSGIADTQYF
TRBV5-1	TRBJ2-2	TRBD2	TGCGCCAGCAGCAAACTAGCGGGAGGCGACACCGGGGAGCTGTTTTTT	CASSKLAGGDTGELFF
TRBV12-5	TRBJ1-2	-	TGTGCTAGTGGTTTGGGTACAGGTGGCTATGGCTACACCTTC	CASGLGTGGYGYTF
TRBV14	TRBJ2-6	TRBD2	TGTGCCAGCAGCCAAGTTACTAGCGGGAGGGCTCTGGCCAACGTCCTGACTTTC	CASSQVTSGRALANVLTF
TRBV7-3	TRBJ2-7	-	TGTGCCAGCAGCTTCTCAGGGTCCTCCTACGAGCAGTACTTC	CASSFSGSSYEQYF
TRBV27	TRBJ2-3	-	TGTGCCAGCAGTTTTTTCCTGACAGATACGCAGTATTTT	CASSFFLTDTQYF
TRBV29-1	TRBJ2-2	-	TGCAGCGTTATCGGACAGTCCGGGGAGCTGTTTTTT	CSVIGQSGELFF
TRBV5-1	TRBJ1-3	-	TGCGCCAGCAGCTCGGACAGCTCTGGAAACACCATATATTTT	CASSSDSSGNTIYF
TRBV23-1	TRBJ2-7	-	TGCGCCAGCAGTCATTCTCTAGGGAGGATGAGCTACGAGCAGTACTTC	CASSHSLGRMSYEQYF
TRBV5-1	TRBJ2-5	-	TGCGCCAGCAGCGTTCAAGGGGCTGAGACCCAGTACTTC	CASSVQGAETQYF
TRBV7-8	TRBJ2-2	TRBD1	TGTGCCAGCAGCTTGGGACAGGGGGCAACCGGGGAGCTGTTTTTT	CASSLGQGATGELFF
TRBV29-1	TRBJ2-5	TRBD1	TGCAGCGTTGGAGTGACAGGGGTTGAGCAGTACTTC	CSVGVTGVEQYF
TRBV25-1	TRBJ2-2	TRBD2	TGTGCCAGCAGTGACCCGGGGACTAGCGGGAGCCACCCCGGGGAGCTGTTTTTT	CASSDPGTSGSHPGELFF
TRBV4-1	TRBJ2-1	TRBD2	TGCGCCAGCAGCCAAACCCGGGGAGCGGGAAGCCACAATGAGCAGTTCTTC	CASSQTRGAGSHNEQFF
TRBV30	TRBJ1-3	TRBD1	TGTGCCTGGACCCTAAAGGACAGGGGCTCTGGAAACACCATATATTTT	CAWTLKDRGSGNTIYF
TRBV6-6	TRBJ2-5	TRBD2	TGTGCCAGCAGTGACTCGACTAGCGGGGGAGAGACCCAGTACTTC	CASSDSTSGGETQYF
TRBV18	TRBJ1-1	-	TGTGCCAGCTCACCCTTTTATACAGGGAAGGCTGAAGCTTTCTTT	CASSPFYTGKAEAFF
TRBV7-2	TRBJ2-1	TRBD2	TGTGCCAGCAGACCACCACTAGCGGGACGCAACAATGAGCAGTTCTTC	CASRPPLAGRNNEQFF
TRBV9	TRBJ1-2	TRBD1	TGTGCCAGCAGCCCGAAAGACAGGGGACGTGGCTACACCTTC	CASSPKDRGRGYTF
TRBV2	TRBJ1-5	-	TGTGCCAGCAGTGAGCGAGGTTTCGATCAGCCCCAGCATTTT	CASSERGFDQPQHF
TRBV27	TRBJ1-1	-	TGTGCCAGCAGCCTGGGAGGGGCGGGGGCTTTCTTT	CASSLGGAGAFF
TRBV5-6	TRBJ2-1	-	TGTGCCAGCAGCCTAGACTATCAGCAGTTCTTC	CASSLDYQQFF
TRBV7-7	TRBJ2-1	TRBD2	TGTGCCAGCAGCCCGTCTAGCGGTTACAATGAGCAGTTCTTC	CASSPSSGYNEQFF
TRBV11-2	TRBJ2-2	TRBD2	TGTGCCAGCAGCTCCCTCGCGGGGGGATTCACCGGGGAGCTGTTTTTT	CASSSLAGGFTGELFF
TRBV11-3	TRBJ2-5	TRBD1	TGTGCCAGCAGCCCCCGGACAGGTCGGGGAGAGACCCAGTACTTC	CASSPRTGRGETQYF
TRBV2	TRBJ2-7	TRBD1	TGTGCCAGCAGTGAACAGACAGGGGTCTACGAGCAGTACTTC	CASSEQTGVYEQYF
TRBV5-8	TRBJ2-7	TRBD1	TGTGCCAGCAGCTTCCGGGACAGGGGCGACGAGCAGTACTTC	CASSFRDRGDEQYF
TRBV28	TRBJ1-1	-	TGTGCCAGCAGTTTTTTCCGACAAGAAGCTTTCTTT	CASSFFRQEAFF
TRBV18	TRBJ2-1	TRBD1	TGCGCCAGCTCTACAGGGGTGGCCTCCTACAATGAGCAGTTCTTC	CASSTGVASYNEQFF
TRBV2	TRBJ1-1	TRBD1	TGTGCCAGCAGTGTCGACAGGGTGAACACTGAAGCTTTCTTT	CASSVDRVNTEAFF
TRBV28	TRBJ1-2	-	TGTGCCAGCAGAACCCAGACAGGAACCGCTAACTATGGCTACACCTTC	CASRTQTGTANYGYTF
TRBV6-5	TRBJ2-5	-	TGTGCCAGCAGTTACATGATGGGGGGAGGGGGTGAGACCCAGTACTTC	CASSYMMGGGGETQYF
TRBV4-1	TRBJ2-7	-	TGCGCCAGCAGCCAAGATAGGGGCGCCTACGAGCAGTACTTC	CASSQDRGAYEQYF
TRBV9	TRBJ2-5	-	TGTGCCAGCAGCGAGGGAGGGGACGGACAGGGAAAGACCCAGTACTTC	CASSEGGDGQGKTQYF
TRBV19	TRBJ2-1	TRBD2	TGTGCCAGATACCCCGGGACTAGGTACAATGAGCAGTTCTTC	CARYPGTRYNEQFF
TRBV6-5	TRBJ1-5	-	TGTGCCAGCAGTTACTCCGGCCACCGGGTTGATCAGCCCCAGCATTTT	CASSYSGHRVDQPQHF
TRBV28	TRBJ1-1	-	TGTGCCAGCAGTTTACGGTCTGAAGCTTTCTTT	CASSLRSEAFF
TRBV5-4	TRBJ2-5	-	TGTGCCAGCAACCCGGTGGGGGGATTGGAGACCCAGTACTTC	CASNPVGGLETQYF
TRBV7-2	TRBJ2-3	TRBD2	TGTGCCAGCAGCTTTGGGACTAGCGGGAGGAATACGCAGTATTTT	CASSFGTSGRNTQYF
TRBV11-2	TRBJ1-2	TRBD1	TGTGCCAGCAGCGACCGGGACAGGGAGGCAAAAGGCTACACCTTC	CASSDRDREAKGYTF